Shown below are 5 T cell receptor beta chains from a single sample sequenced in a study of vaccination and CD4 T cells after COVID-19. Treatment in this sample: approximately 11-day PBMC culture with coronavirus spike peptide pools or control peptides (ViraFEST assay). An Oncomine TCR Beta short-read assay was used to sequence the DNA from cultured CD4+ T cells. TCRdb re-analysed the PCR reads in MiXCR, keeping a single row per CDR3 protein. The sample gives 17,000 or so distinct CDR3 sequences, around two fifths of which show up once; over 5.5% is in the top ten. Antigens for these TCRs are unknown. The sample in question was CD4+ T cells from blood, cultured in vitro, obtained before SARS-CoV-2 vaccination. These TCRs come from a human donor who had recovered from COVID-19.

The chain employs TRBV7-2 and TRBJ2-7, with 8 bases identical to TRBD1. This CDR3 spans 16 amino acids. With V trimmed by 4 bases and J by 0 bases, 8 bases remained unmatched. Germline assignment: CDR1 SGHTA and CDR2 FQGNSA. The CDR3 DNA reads TGTGCCAGCAGCTCCCTACCAGGGGGCTCCTCCTACGAGCAGTACTTC. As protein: CASSSLPGGSSYEQYF.

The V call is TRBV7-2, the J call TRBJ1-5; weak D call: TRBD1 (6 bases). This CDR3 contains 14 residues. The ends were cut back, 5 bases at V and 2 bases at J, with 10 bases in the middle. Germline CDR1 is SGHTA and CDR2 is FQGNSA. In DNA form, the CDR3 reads TGTGCCAGCAGCCCGGGACAACGCAATCAGCCCCAGCATTTT. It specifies CASSPGQRNQPQHF.

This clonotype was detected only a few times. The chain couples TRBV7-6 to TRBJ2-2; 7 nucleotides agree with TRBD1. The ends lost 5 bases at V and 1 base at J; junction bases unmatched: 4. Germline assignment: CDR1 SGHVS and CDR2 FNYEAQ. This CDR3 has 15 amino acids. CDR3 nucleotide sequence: TGTGCCAGCAGCCGGGGACAGAGGAACACCGGGGAGCTGTTTTTT. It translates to CASSRGQRNTGELFF.

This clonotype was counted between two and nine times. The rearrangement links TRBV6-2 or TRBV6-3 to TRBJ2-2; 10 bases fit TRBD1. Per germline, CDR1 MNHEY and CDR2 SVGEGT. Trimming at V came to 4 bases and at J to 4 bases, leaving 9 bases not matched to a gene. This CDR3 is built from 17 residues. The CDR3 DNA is TGTGCCAGCAGTTCGACAGGGGGCAATTTATTCACCGGGGAGCTGTTTTTT. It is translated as CASSSTGGNLFTGELFF.

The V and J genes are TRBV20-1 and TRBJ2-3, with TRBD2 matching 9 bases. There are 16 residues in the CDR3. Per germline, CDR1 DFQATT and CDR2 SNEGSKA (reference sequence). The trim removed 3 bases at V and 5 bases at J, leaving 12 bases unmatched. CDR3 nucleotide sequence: TGCAGTGCTAGCGGGGTCGCGGGAGGGCCGGGAGATACGCAGTATTTT. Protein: CSASGVAGGPGDTQYF.